This T cell receptor (beta chain) was captured by sequencing in a study of blood T cell repertoires in COVID-19. Study-level information: Sources were T cells, B-cell-depleted T cells, or PBMCs; the material itself was cDNA or gDNA.

The count of this clone is one. As processed by the authors: Estimation of nucleated cell counts relied on the amplification of reference gene primers. Measured with immunoSEQ multiplex PCR; TCRdb has only the in-frame clones, and not every one. That table supplies the V and J calls and clone size; D and trimming were determined from the DNA. This repertoire shows about 200,000 clones, around 91% found once; its top ten account for about 4.8%. CDR1 LNHDA and CDR2 SQIVND come from the germline V gene (reference sequence). J gave up 5 bases and V 3 bases, and 8 bases lay outside the gene matches. CDR3 size: 15 residues.

The chain has TRBV19 and TRBJ2-5; 8 nucleotides align to TRBD1. Sequenced: peripheral blood. The clonotype originates from a woman aged 35 to 49 with acute or convalescent COVID-19. CDR3 amino acids: CASSMEGRGPETQYF. The CDR3 bases are TGTGCCAGTAGTATGGAGGGCAGGGGGCCGGAGACCCAGTACTTC.